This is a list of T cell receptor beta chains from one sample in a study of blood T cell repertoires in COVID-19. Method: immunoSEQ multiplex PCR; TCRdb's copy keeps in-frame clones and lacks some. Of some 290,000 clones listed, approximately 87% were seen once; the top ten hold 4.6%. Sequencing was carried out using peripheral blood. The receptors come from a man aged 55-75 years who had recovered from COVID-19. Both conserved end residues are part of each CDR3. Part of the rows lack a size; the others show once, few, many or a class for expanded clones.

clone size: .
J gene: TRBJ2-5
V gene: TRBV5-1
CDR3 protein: CASSGGLALQETQYF

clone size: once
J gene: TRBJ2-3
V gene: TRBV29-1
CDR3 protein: CSVDKASGRRADTQYF

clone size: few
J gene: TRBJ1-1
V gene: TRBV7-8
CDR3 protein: CASSPGRGAFF

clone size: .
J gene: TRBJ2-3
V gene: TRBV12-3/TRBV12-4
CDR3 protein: CASSFRLPRKYF

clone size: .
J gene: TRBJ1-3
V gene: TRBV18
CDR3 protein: CASSPTGSSGNTIYF

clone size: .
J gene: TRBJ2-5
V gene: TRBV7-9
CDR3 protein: CASSLAPAGDGVEETQYF

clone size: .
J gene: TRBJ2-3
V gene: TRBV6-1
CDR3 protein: CASSYRDTDTQYF

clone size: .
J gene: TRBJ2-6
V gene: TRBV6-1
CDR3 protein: CASSEAWAAGANVLTF

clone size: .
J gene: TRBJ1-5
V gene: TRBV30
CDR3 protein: CAWAAGGNQPQHF

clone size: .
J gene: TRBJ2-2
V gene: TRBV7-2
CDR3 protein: CASSLQDRGKAGELFF

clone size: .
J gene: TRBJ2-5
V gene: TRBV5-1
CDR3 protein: CASSLGLAGGETQYF

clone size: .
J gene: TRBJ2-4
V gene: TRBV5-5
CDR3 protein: CASSWGRAKNIQYF

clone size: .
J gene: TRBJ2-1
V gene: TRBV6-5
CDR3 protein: CASSYLTGTGVDEQFF

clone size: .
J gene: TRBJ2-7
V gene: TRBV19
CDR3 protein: CASSIGGGSYEQYF

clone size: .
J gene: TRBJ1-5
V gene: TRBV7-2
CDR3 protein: CASSSDLRGGLNQPQHF

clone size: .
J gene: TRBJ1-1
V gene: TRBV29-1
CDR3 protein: CSVRRSHTEAFF

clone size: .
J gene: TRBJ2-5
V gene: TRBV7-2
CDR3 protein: CASSGGPQETQYF

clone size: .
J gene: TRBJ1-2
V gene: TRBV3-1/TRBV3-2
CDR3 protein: CASSQPGQGAIGYTF

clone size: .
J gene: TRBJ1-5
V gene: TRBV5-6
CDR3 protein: CASSVRGSNQPQHF

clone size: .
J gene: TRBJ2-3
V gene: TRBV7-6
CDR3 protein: CASSLSGGPQDTQYF

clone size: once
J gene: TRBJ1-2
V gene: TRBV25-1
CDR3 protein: CASSDPIQGEGGYTF

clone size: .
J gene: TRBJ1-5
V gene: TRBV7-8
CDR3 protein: CASAPGGAAGNQPQHF

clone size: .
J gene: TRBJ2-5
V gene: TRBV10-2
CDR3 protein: CASSDQGLKQETQYF

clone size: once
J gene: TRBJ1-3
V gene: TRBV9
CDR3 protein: CASSVGGSQSGNTIYF

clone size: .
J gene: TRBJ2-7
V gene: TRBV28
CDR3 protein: CASKQTGTGSYEQYF

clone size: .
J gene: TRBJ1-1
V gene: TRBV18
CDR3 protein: CASSPRSGDEAFF

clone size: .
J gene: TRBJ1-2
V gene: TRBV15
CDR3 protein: CATSRGRVTTEGYTF

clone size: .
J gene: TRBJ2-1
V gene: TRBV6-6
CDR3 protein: CASTRGASYNEQFF

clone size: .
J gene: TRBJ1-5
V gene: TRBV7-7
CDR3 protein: CASSRYASSYQPQHF

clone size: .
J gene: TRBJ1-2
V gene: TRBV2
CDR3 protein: CASGQGLVYGYTF

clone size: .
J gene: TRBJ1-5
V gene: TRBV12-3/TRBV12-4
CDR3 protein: CATGQGNQPQHF

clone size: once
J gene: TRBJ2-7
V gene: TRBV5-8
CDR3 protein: CASSQGQLSSYEQYF

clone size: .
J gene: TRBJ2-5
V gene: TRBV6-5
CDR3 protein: CASNSHTQRIETQYF

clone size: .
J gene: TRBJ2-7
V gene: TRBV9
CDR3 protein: CASSVDGRAREQYF

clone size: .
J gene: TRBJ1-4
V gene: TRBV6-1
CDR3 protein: CASKQTTTNEKLFF

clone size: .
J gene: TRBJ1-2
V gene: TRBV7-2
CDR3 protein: CASSQWTDEAGYTF

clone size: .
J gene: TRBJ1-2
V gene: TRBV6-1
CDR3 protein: CASSEASLLANYGYTF

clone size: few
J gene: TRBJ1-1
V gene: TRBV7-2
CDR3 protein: CASSFVGGNTEAFF

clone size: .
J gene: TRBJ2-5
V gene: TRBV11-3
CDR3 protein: CASSFGQGGQETQYF

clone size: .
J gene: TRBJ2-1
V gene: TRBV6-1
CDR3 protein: CASSVSRSRGLAGGNEQFF

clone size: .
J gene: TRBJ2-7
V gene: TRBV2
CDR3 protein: CASSATTLNSYEQYF

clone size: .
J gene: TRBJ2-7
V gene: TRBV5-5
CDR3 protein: CASSPRGLAGGPKPYEQYF

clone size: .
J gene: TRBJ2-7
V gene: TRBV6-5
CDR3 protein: CASRPGLAEPYEQYF

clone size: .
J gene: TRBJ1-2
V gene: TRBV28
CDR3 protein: CASSLLPGGYTF

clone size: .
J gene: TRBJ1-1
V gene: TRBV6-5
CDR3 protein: CASRTTGANTEAFF

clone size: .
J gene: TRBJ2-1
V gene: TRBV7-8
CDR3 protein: CASSPGLAVNEQFF

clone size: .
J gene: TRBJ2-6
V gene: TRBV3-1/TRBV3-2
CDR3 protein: CASSPKGQAYSGANVLTF

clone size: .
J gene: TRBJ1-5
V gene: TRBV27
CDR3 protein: CASGDGGGRNRQPQHF

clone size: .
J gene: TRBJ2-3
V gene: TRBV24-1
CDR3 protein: CATSDLSGSRTDTQYF

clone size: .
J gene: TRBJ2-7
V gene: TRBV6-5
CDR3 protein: CATARALTYEQYF

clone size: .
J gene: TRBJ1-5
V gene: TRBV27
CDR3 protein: CASSFRQALDQPQHF

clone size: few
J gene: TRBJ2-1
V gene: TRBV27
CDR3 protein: CASSLTPTYNEQFF

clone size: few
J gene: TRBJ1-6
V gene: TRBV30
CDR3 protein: CAWSVARPTNSPLHF

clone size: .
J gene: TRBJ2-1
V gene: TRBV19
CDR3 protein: CASSQEREVLYEQFF

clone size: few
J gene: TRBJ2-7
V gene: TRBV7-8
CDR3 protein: CASSFTLTGREQYF

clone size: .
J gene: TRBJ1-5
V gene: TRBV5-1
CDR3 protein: CASSLVAGLQPQHF

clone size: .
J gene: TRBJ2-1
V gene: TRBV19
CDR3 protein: CASTGGGQRTSGRNTYNEQFF

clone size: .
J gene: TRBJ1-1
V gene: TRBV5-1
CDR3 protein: CASSSGQLNTEAFF

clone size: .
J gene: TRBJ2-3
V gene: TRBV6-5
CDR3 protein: CASNRGDTQYF

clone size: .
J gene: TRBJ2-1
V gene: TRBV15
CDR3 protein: CATSRAPRGGHNEQFF